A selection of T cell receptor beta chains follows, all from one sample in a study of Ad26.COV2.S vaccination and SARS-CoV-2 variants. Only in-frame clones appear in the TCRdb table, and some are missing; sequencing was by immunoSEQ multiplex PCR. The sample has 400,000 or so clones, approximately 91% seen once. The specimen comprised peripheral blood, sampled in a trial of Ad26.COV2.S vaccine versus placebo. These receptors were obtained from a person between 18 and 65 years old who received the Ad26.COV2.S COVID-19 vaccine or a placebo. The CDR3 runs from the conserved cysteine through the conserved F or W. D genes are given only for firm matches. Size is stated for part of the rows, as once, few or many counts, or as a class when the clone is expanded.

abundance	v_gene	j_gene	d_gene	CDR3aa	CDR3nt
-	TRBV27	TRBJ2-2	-	CASRKTGRSMTGELFF	TGTGCCAGCAGGAAGACAGGGAGGAGTATGACCGGGGAGCTGTTTTTT
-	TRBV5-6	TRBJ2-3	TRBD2	CASSLNLWGGTDTQYF	TGTGCCAGCAGCTTGAATCTTTGGGGGGGTACGGATACGCAGTATTTT
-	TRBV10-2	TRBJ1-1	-	CASSESGYQAFF	TGCGCCAGCAGTGAATCAGGGTATCAAGCTTTCTTT
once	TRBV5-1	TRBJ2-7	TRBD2	CASSRGSGAYEQYF	TGCGCCAGCAGTAGGGGCAGCGGGGCCTACGAGCAGTACTTC
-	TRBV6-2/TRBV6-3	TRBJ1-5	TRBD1	CASSVTTRDRINQPQHF	TGTGCCAGCAGTGTCACTACCCGGGACAGAATCAATCAGCCCCAGCATTTT
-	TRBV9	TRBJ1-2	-	CASSVVAANYGYTF	TGTGCCAGCAGCGTAGTCGCAGCTAACTATGGCTACACCTTC
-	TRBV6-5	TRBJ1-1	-	CASSYSAPRNTEAFF	TGTGCCAGCAGTTACTCAGCACCCCGGAACACTGAAGCTTTCTTT
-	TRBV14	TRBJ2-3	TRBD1	CASSPTGFLTDTQYF	TGTGCCAGCAGCCCGACAGGGTTCTTGACAGATACGCAGTATTTT
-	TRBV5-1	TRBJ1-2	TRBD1	CASSSYPDRGGFGYTF	TGCGCCAGCAGCTCTTATCCAGACAGGGGCGGGTTTGGCTACACCTTC
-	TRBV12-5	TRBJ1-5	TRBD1	CASGLGGQNQPQHF	TGTGCTAGTGGTTTAGGGGGACAGAATCAGCCCCAGCATTTT
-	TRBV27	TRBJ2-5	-	CASSFQGQETQYF	TGTGCCAGCAGTTTCCAGGGGCAAGAGACCCAGTACTTC
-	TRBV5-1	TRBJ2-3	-	CASSLLVPSTDTQYF	TGCGCCAGCAGCTTGTTGGTCCCGAGCACAGATACGCAGTATTTT
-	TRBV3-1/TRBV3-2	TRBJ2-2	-	CASSQVWAANTGELFF	TGTGCCAGCAGCCAAGTGTGGGCAGCGAACACCGGGGAGCTGTTTTTT
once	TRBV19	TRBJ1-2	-	CASSNYQPSYYGYTF	TGTGCCAGTAGTAACTATCAACCGAGTTACTATGGCTACACCTTC
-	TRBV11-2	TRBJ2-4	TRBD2	CASSLEASGGSLAKNIQYF	TGTGCCAGCAGCTTAGAGGCTAGCGGGGGTTCGCTGGCCAAAAACATTCAGTACTTC
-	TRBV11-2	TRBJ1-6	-	CASSLVRGKGSPLHF	TGTGCCAGCAGCTTAGTTAGGGGGAAAGGTTCACCCCTCCACTTT
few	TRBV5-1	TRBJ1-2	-	CASSLSSGNYGYTF	TGCGCCAGCAGCTTGTCGTCAGGGAACTATGGCTACACCTTC
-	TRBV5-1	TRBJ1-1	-	CASSFVAWNTEAFF	TGCGCCAGCAGCTTTGTGGCTTGGAACACTGAAGCTTTCTTT
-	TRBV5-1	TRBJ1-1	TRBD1	CASSLASGGNTEAFF	TGCGCCAGCAGCTTGGCGTCAGGGGGGAACACTGAAGCTTTCTTT
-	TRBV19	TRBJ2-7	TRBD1	CASSMYAFTPDKGAEQYF	TGTGCCAGTAGTATGTACGCCTTCACACCGGATAAGGGGGCCGAGCAGTACTTC
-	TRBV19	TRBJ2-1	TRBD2	CASSISGGFSEQFF	TGTGCCAGTAGTATAAGCGGGGGGTTTAGTGAGCAGTTCTTC
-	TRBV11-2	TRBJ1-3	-	CASSLVAGKSGNTIYF	TGTGCCAGCAGCTTAGTGGCAGGGAAGTCTGGAAACACCATATATTTT
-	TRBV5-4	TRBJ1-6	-	CASSGTTEMESYNSPLHF	TGTGCCAGCAGCGGGACGACTGAAATGGAATCCTATAATTCACCCCTCCACTTT
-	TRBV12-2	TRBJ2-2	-	CASRLGWEAGSDSTGELFF	TGTGCAAGTCGCCTGGGCTGGGAAGCGGGGTCAGACAGTACCGGGGAGCTGTTTTTT
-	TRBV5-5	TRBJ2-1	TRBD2	CASSFRLAWEGEQFF	TGTGCCAGCAGCTTTAGGTTGGCGTGGGAGGGGGAGCAGTTCTTC
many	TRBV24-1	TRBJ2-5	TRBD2	CATRRGAGETQYF	TGTGCCACCCGGCGGGGGGCTGGGGAGACCCAGTACTTC
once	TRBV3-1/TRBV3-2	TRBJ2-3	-	CASSLGPVGDTQYF	TGTGCCAGCAGCCTGGGACCGGTTGGGGATACGCAGTATTTT
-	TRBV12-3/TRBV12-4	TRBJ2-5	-	CASSLGQQETQYF	TGTGCCAGCAGTTTAGGTCAGCAAGAGACCCAGTACTTC
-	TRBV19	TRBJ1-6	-	CASSSPPDNSPLHF	TGTGCCAGTAGTTCCCCACCAGATAATTCACCCCTCCACTTT
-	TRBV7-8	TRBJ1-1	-	CASSLSRRMNTEAFF	TGTGCCAGCAGCTTAAGTCGCCGGATGAACACTGAAGCTTTCTTT
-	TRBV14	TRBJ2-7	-	CASSQYRVLEQYF	TGTGCCAGCAGCCAATACAGGGTGCTCGAGCAGTACTTC
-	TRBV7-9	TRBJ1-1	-	CASSILQPSAFF	TGTGCCAGCAGCATACTACAACCTTCGGCTTTCTTT
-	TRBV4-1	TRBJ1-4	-	CASSQLGGASNEKLFF	TGCGCCAGCAGCCAGTTGGGGGGCGCATCTAATGAAAAACTGTTTTTT
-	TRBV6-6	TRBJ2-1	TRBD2	CASSYSSGGAGNEQFF	TGTGCCAGCAGTTACTCTAGCGGGGGGGCAGGGAATGAGCAGTTCTTC
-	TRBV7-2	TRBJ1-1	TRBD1	CASSFVPGTGFEAFF	TGTGCCAGCAGCTTCGTACCCGGGACAGGCTTTGAAGCTTTCTTT
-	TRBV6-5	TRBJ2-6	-	CASSYGSSGANVLTF	TGTGCCAGCAGTTACGGCAGCTCTGGGGCCAACGTCCTGACTTTC
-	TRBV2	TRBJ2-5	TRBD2	CASSDFLASGGPIQETQYF	TGTGCCAGCAGTGACTTTCTGGCTAGCGGGGGCCCCATCCAAGAGACCCAGTACTTC
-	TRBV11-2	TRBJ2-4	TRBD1	CASSSPGTGPAKNIQYF	TGTGCCAGCAGCTCACCGGGGACAGGACCGGCCAAAAACATTCAGTACTTC
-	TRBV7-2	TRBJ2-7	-	CASSLAGMDSYEQYF	TGTGCCAGCAGCTTAGCAGGGATGGACTCCTACGAGCAGTACTTC
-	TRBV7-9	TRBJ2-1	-	CASIRDRGLVNEQFF	TGTGCCAGCATTCGTGATCGGGGGCTAGTCAATGAGCAGTTCTTC
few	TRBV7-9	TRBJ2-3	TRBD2	CASSILAGGPHTQYF	TGTGCCAGCAGCATCTTAGCGGGGGGGCCCCATACGCAGTATTTT
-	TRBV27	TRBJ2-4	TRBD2	CASSATTGTSGRSVKNIQYF	TGTGCCAGCAGCGCAACGACCGGGACTAGCGGCAGGTCGGTCAAAAACATTCAGTACTTC
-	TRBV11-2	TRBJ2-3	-	CASSLVGGSTDTQYF	TGTGCCAGCAGCTTAGTCGGGGGTAGCACAGATACGCAGTATTTT
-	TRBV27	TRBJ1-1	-	CASSSQGLGNTEAFF	TGTGCCAGCAGTTCCCAGGGCTTAGGGAACACTGAAGCTTTCTTT
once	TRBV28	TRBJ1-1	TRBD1	CASSLRGDRTTAFF	TGTGCCAGCAGTTTAAGGGGGGACAGAACGACGGCTTTCTTT
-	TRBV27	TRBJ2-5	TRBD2	CASSFYPGLAGNQETQYF	TGTGCCAGCAGTTTCTATCCCGGACTAGCGGGGAACCAAGAGACCCAGTACTTC
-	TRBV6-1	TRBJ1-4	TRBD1	CASSYITGVEKLFF	TGTGCCAGCAGCTACATAACAGGGGTTGAAAAACTGTTTTTT
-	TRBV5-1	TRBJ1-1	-	CASSFNRRVTMNTEAFF	TGCGCCAGCAGCTTCAATCGCAGGGTGACCATGAACACTGAAGCTTTCTTT
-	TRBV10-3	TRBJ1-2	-	CAISVGGLYDYTF	TGTGCCATCAGTGTAGGCGGTTTATATGATTACACCTTC
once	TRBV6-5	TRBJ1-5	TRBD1	CASSYRPGQGFQPQHF	TGTGCCAGCAGTTACAGGCCGGGACAGGGCTTTCAGCCCCAGCATTTT
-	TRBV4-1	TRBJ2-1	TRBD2	CASSPETSGVYNEQFF	TGCGCCAGCAGCCCGGAAACTAGCGGGGTATACAATGAGCAGTTCTTC
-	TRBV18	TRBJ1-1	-	CASSPVREPTMNTEAFF	TGTGCCAGCTCACCAGTCAGAGAGCCGACAATGAACACTGAAGCTTTCTTT
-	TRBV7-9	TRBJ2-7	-	CASSPDRTHRDYEQYF	TGTGCCAGCAGCCCCGACAGGACCCACCGAGACTACGAGCAGTACTTC
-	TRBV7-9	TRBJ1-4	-	CASSVGVMDEKLFF	TGTGCCAGCAGCGTAGGGGTGATGGATGAAAAACTGTTTTTT
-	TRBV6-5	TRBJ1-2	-	CASSYSSGGRVYGYTF	TGTGCCAGCAGTTACTCGAGTGGGGGGCGGGTCTATGGCTACACCTTC
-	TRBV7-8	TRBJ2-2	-	CASSYYGGRANTGELFF	TGTGCCAGCAGCTACTACGGGGGAAGGGCTAACACCGGGGAGCTGTTTTTT
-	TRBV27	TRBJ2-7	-	CASSLRGGSSYEQYF	TGTGCCAGCAGCCTGAGGGGGGGTAGCTCCTACGAGCAGTACTTC
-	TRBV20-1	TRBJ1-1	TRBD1	CSASVPGQGARAFF	TGCAGTGCTAGTGTCCCGGGACAGGGGGCAAGAGCTTTCTTT
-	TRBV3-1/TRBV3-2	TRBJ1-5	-	CASSQDSTVQPQHF	TGTGCCAGCAGCCAAGATTCGACAGTTCAGCCCCAGCATTTT